This T cell receptor (beta chain) was identified during a study of T cell responses to AZD1222 COVID-19 vaccine. The ends lost 0 bases at V and 8 bases at J; junction bases unmatched: 4. The germline gives CDR1 SGDLS, CDR2 YYNGEE. CDR3 length: 14 residues. Using immunoSEQ multiplex PCR, the repertoire was profiled, and TCRdb retains in-frame clones only, with some absent. The repertoire holds some 140,000 clones, with nearly 90% as singletons. The chain carries TRBV9 and TRBJ1-4, with 7 positions matching TRBD1. This receptor was identified in an adult who received the AZD1222 COVID-19 vaccine. Sequenced here: peripheral blood, sampled 28 days after the second AZD1222 dose. CDR3 DNA sequence: TGTGCCAGCAGCGTAGGTCAGGGGGAAGAAAAACTGTTTTTT. Its translation is CASSVGQGEEKLFF.